This T cell receptor beta chain emerged from a study of T cells in Graves' hyperthyroidism and ophthalmopathy. The sample holds many counts of this clonotype. Orbital computed tomography, thyroid ultrasound, serum thyroxine and TRAb, and clinical symptoms together informed the diagnoses. CDR3 length: 13 residues. The germline gives CDR1 KGHDR, CDR2 SFDVKD. Trimming pared 7 bases from V and 3 bases from J, leaving 11 bases between. TCR beta CDR3 sequences were amplified from RNA transcripts. Carried out on the TCR CDR3, a first-round RT-PCR used the HTBI primer set. MiXCR was run by TCRdb on the multiplex PCR reads, yielding one entry per CDR3 protein. The sample gives hundreds of thousands of distinct CDR3 sequences, 20% to 25% of which show up once; 30% to 40% is in the top ten.

This TCR came from a man younger than 45 with Graves' ophthalmopathy. Material for sequencing was blood. The gene calls are TRBV24-1 and TRBJ2-5, with D possibly called TRBD1 or TRBD2 (5 bases each). Here the CDR3 DNA reads TGTGCCACCAGCTTCCGGGACGAAGAGACCCAGTACTTC. Amino acid sequence: CATSFRDEETQYF.